This TCR beta chain was found in a study of blood T cells in healthy people across ages (dated by TCRdb to between 2015 and 2017). Context from the whole study: In model experiments, template switching captured about one uniquely barcoded TCR beta cDNA molecule for every two T cells. Using the same blood draw, the study looked at two additional independent replicas of 1 million unique cDNA reads for two donors, one aged 18 to 29 and the other aged 80 or older. To avoid experimental bias, donors of different ages were spread randomly across the sequencing lanes. The study measured age-related changes in TCR beta repertoire diversity using deep sequencing normalized with unique cDNA molecular identifiers. Donors were grouped into four age groups: young (average roughly 15 years), middle-aged (less than 40), aged (around 62) and long-lived (less than 85).

The roughly 39 donors, aged roughly 6 to 95 years, were systemically healthy Caucasian individuals from Russia. Each donor gave ten milliliters of peripheral blood, drawn into EDTA-treated Vacutainer tubes. Ficoll-Paque density-gradient centrifugation was used to isolate PBMCs, with at least 7 million per sample. Total RNA was extracted from PBMCs with Trizol reagent, with at least 5 micrograms obtained per sample. Naive CD45RAhigh/CD27high T cell percentages were measured by flow cytometry on a PBMC aliquot from every donor. CDR1 and CDR2 are drawn from the germline V gene: SGHRS, YFSETQ. The CDR3, cysteine through phenylalanine, is 13 amino acids long. This entry keeps only the CDR3 DNA: 39 bases, framed from base 1. The V and J ends are trimmed by 3 bases and 8 bases, leaving 9 bases between them. The table lists this clonotype with a few counts. The target of this receptor is not known. It has no much larger one-base neighbor in the sample; base qualities were not kept.

Libraries came from 5' RACE. The sequencing machine was an Illumina HiSeq 2500. A second PCR of roughly 7 to 12 cycles was run with a J-beta primer mix and a sample-barcoded 5' primer. A unique molecular identifier was introduced onto each TCR beta cDNA molecule by a template-switch 5' adaptor carrying 12 random nucleotides. Each sample yielded at least 3 million CDR3-containing paired-end reads. All of the RNA was converted into first-strand cDNA using the Mint cDNA synthesis kit, with a TRBC-specific oligonucleotide serving as the primer. All cDNA was treated with uracil-DNA glycosylase and then went through a first 18-cycle PCR with the universal primers M1SS and BC2_uni_R. In the authors' own workflow: Each sample was normalized by randomly selecting 1 million high-quality reads, each carrying a distinct molecular identifier. Instead of being binned into consensus sequences, reads that shared molecular identifiers were thrown out. MiTCR, run with a Q25 quality threshold and the strictest error-elimination algorithm, handled CDR3 identification, clonotype clustering and error correction. A nonparametric unseen species model using Euler transformation provided a lower-bound estimate of total TCR beta diversity. Using fastp at Q25 and MiXCR, TCRdb reprocessed the public reads and kept productive beta chains. Rows merge per CDR3 protein into single entries with the most common DNA and genes. The V and J calls and clone size are TCRdb's, not the authors'. The sample table holds around 780,000 distinct CDR3 sequences, of which more than 50% were seen once. About 26% of the sample goes to the ten largest clones.

General study outcomes and caveats: Since profiling was done on bulk unsorted PBMCs, naive and antigen-experienced compartments could not be conclusively compared. Estimates of total diversity from one million sequenced T cells were regarded as lower bounds and underestimates. Observed TCR beta diversity correlated strongly with the percentage of naive T cells measured by flow cytometry. Observed TCR beta diversity per million T cells fell roughly linearly with age, and a significant reduction was already apparent by age approximately 41. The CMV infection status of donors was not known, potentially confounding age-related changes in expanded clonotypes. Compared with the aged group, more naive CD4+ T cells, fewer expanded clones and increased TCR diversity were shown by the long-lived group, suggesting age selection.

The specimen was blood. The receptor comes from a middle-aged man in good health. This sequence uses TRBV5-1 and TRBJ1-6; the D gene cannot be resolved reliably. The base sequence is TGCGCCAGCAGCTCGGAGGAGGATTCACCCCTCCACTTT. It encodes CASSSEEDSPLHF.